These 15 T cell receptor beta chains originate from one sample sequenced in a study of post-analysis software for immune sequencing data. General observations from the study: TRBV segments more frequent in patients than in controls numbered several and included TRBV5-6, TRBV5-1 and TRBV20-1.

cDNA libraries of TCR beta carried unique molecular identifiers. MiXCR, run by TCRdb on the PCR reads, gives a single entry per CDR3 protein. The table shows hundreds of thousands of distinct CDR3 sequences, with roughly 46% occurring only once. What these receptors recognize is not known. The sample comprised blood. Receptors were obtained from a girl aged 10 to 17 with multiple sclerosis.

This clonotype was counted only a few times. The V gene is TRBV7-9, the J gene TRBJ1-4, with D uncertain. The CDR3 runs to 12 residues. Germline V gene lookup returns CDR1 SEHNR and CDR2 FQNEAQ (reference sequence). Trimming left V 4 bases short and J 8 bases short, with 8 bases between. The CDR3 DNA reads as TGTGCCAGCAGCTACTTTTCGGAAAAACTGTTTTTT. Its translation is CASSYFSEKLFF. The entire variable domain, with the rest obtained from reference TRBV7-9 and TRBJ1-4, is as follows: DTGVSQNPRHKITKRGQNVTFRCDPISEHNRLYWYRQTLGQGPEFLTYFQNEAQLEKSRLLSDRFSAERPKGSFSTLEIQRTEQGDSAMYLCASSYFSEKLFFGSGTQLSVL.

The chain carries TRBV5-1 and TRBJ1-4, with a tentative D call TRBD1 (5 bases). The length of the CDR3 is 15 residues. Looked up from germline, CDR1 is SGHRS and CDR2 is YFSETQ. Trimming left V 0 bases short and J 5 bases short, with 11 bases between. CDR3 in DNA: TGCGCCAGCAGCTTGGGTTTCGGGGGGAATGAAAAACTGTTTTTT. Its protein is CASSLGFGGNEKLFF.

The sample holds a few counts of this clonotype. The V call is TRBV29-1, the J call TRBJ1-1; D ambiguous. The CDR3 is 12 amino acids. The V gene lost 0 bases and the J gene lost 10 bases, with 12 bases spanning the gap. CDR1 and CDR2 (germline): SQVTM, ANQGSEA. The CDR3 DNA sequence: TGCAGCGTTGAAGACCTCTCCGGCGGAGCTTTCTTT. The encoded protein is CSVEDLSGGAFF. Based on the CDR3 plus reference TRBV29-1 and TRBJ1-1, the full variable domain is SAVISQKPSRDICQRGTSLTIQCQVDSQVTMMFWYRQQPGQSLTLIATANQGSEATYESGFVIDKFPISRPNLTFSTLTVSNMSPEDSSIYLCSVEDLSGGAFFGQGTRLTVV.

This clonotype was detected a few times. The chain employs TRBV2 and TRBJ2-1, with D perhaps matching TRBD1 or TRBD2 (5 bases each). Germline CDR1 SNHLY, CDR2 FYNNEI. There are 12 residues in the CDR3. V was cut by 4 bases and J by 10 bases, with 11 bases left in between. DNA of the CDR3: TGTGCCAGCAGTGCCCGGGGCTTGGAGCAGTTCTTC. This sequence encodes CASSARGLEQFF.

This rearrangement joins TRBV3-1 to TRBJ2-7; 8 bases align to TRBD1. From germline, CDR1 is LGHDT and CDR2 YNNKEL (reference sequence). The CDR3 has 13 residues. V gave up 6 bases and J gave up 5 bases; unmatched junction bases: 6. In DNA, the CDR3 is TGTGCCAGCAGTGCGGACAGGGCCCACGAGCAGTACTTC. As protein: CASSADRAHEQYF.

V and J are TRBV7-3 and TRBJ2-3; a weak D match, TRBD1 (6 bases). The V end lost 2 bases, the J end lost 5 bases, and 14 bases lay between the germline ends. This CDR3 is 15 amino acids long. Germline V CDR1 and CDR2: SGHTA, FQGTGA. CDR3 residues: CASSLAPGARDTQYF. In nucleotides, the CDR3 is TGTGCCAGCAGCTTAGCCCCAGGGGCTAGAGATACGCAGTATTTT.

The chain carries TRBV5-1 and TRBJ2-7, with D perhaps TRBD2 (5 bases). Germline CDR1 and CDR2: SGHRS and YFSETQ. The CDR3 is made up of 13 amino acids. V lost 2 bases and J 6 bases, leaving 12 bases between the germline ends. CDR3: CASSFPDRGEQYF. The CDR3 bases are TGCGCCAGCAGCTTTCCGGACCGGGGCGAGCAGTACTTC.

The chain carries TRBV29-1 and TRBJ2-3; D is perhaps TRBD2 (6 bases). In germline, CDR1 is SQVTM, CDR2 ANQGSEA. The V gene lost 8 bases and the J gene lost 1 base, with 19 bases spanning the gap. The CDR3 has 15 amino acids. The CDR3 protein is CSTLGLRGGTDTQYF. The CDR3 DNA reads TGCAGCACACTAGGGCTCCGCGGGGGCACAGATACGCAGTATTTT.

This clonotype was counted a few times. The rearrangement joins TRBV6-5 to TRBJ2-5, with a possible D match to TRBD1 (6 bases). This CDR3 is built from 14 residues. V dropped 3 bases and J dropped 5 bases, with 13 bases sitting between them. Germline V gene sequence: CDR1 MNHEY, CDR2 SVGAGI. The CDR3 sequence: CASSYPGDQETQYF. The CDR3 region has the DNA TGTGCCAGCAGTTATCCAGGGGATCAGGAGACCCAGTACTTC.

This chain connects TRBV13 to TRBJ2-4; 9 nucleotides align to TRBD1. The end of the DNA aligns better with TRBJ2-7, so the J call may be wrong. CDR1 PRHDT and CDR2 FYEKMQ come from the germline V gene (reference sequence). The CDR3 contains 17 residues. The CDR3 protein is CASSSHPGQGTSYEQYF. The CDR3 nucleotides are TGTGCCAGCAGCTCCCATCCGGGACAGGGCACCTCCTACGAGCAGTACTTC.

There are a few counts of this clonotype. The genes are TRBV5-1 and TRBJ1-1, with 9 bases identical to TRBD1. The V gene end was trimmed by 4 bases and the J gene end by 3 bases; junction bases not matched to a gene: 7. The CDR3 sequence is 15 residues long. In germline, CDR1 is SGHRS, CDR2 YFSETQ. Written as DNA, the CDR3 is TGCGCCAGCAGCCTTGGGACAGGGAAGGACACTGAAGCTTTCTTT. Translation gives CASSLGTGKDTEAFF. The full variable domain, with the rest looked up from reference TRBV5-1 and TRBJ1-1, is KAGVTQTPRYLIKTRGQQVTLSCSPISGHRSVSWYQQTPGQGLQFLFEYFSETQRNKGNFPGRFSGRQFSNSRSEMNVSTLELGDSALYLCASSLGTGKDTEAFFGQGTRLTVV.

This clonotype was counted between two and nine times. The V and J genes are TRBV20-1 and TRBJ2-3; D uncertain. The CDR3 runs 14 residues. Looked up from germline, CDR1 is DFQATT and CDR2 is SNEGSKA (reference sequence). Deletions cut 1 base from V and 6 bases from J, with 14 bases between. CDR3: CSARGHESTDTQYF. For the CDR3, the DNA is TGCAGTGCTAGAGGTCACGAGTCAACGGATACGCAGTATTTT.

The J gene is TRBJ2-7, the V gene TRBV29-1, with unresolved D. The CDR3 is 11 residues long. Germline CDR1 SQVTM, CDR2 ANQGSEA. Trimming pared 4 bases from V and 6 bases from J, leaving 10 bases between. In DNA, the CDR3 is TGCAGCGTTGTGGGCATGGGCGAGCAGTACTTC. Translating gives CSVVGMGEQYF.

V gene TRBV6-2 or TRBV6-3 combines with J gene TRBJ2-4; 8 bases are shared with TRBD1. Matching the DNA end better, TRBJ2-7 makes the J call doubtful. The CDR3 runs to 14 residues. Germline lookup yields CDR1 MNHEY and CDR2 SVGEGT. The CDR3 here is CASRKPGQAYEQYF. CDR3 DNA: TGTGCCAGCAGGAAACCGGGACAGGCGTACGAGCAGTACTTC.

The chain's CDR3 is CSASQDLNQPQHF. CDR3 nucleotides: TGCAGTGCTAGTCAGGATCTCAATCAGCCCCAGCATTTT. J is TRBJ1-5 and V is TRBV20-1; no clear D. Germline V gives CDR1 DFQATT, CDR2 SNEGSKA (reference sequence). This CDR3 spans 13 amino acids. The germline V and J ends were trimmed by 3 bases and 3 bases, with 9 bases remaining between them.